The 29 T cell receptor beta chains given below trace back to one sample, sequenced in a study of T cell changes during pregnancy in multiple sclerosis. The protocol was immunoSEQ multiplex PCR, while the TCRdb copy is restricted to in-frame clones and leaves out a portion. Counted here are tens of thousands of clones, 85% to 95% occurring once; the ten biggest clones make up approximately 0.39%. Sample: CD4+ T cells from peripheral blood mononuclear cells, taken in the second trimester of pregnancy. The source of these receptors is a female donor with multiple sclerosis, enrolled in a pregnancy study.

The chain employs TRBV6-6 and TRBJ1-1; D is perhaps TRBD1 (6 bases). Trimming shortened V by 8 bases and J by 4 bases, and 14 bases separated the two germline ends. Germline V gene lookup returns CDR1 MNHNY and CDR2 SVGAGI (reference sequence). The CDR3 length is 13 residues. In DNA, the CDR3 is TGTGCCAGCCAACAGGGCGCGAGCACTGAAGCTTTCTTT. Its translation is CASQQGASTEAFF.

The chain combines TRBV5-6 with TRBJ2-1, with D tentatively TRBD1 (6 bases). The V end lost 3 bases, the J end lost 3 bases, and 7 bases lay between the germline ends. The CDR3 is 13 amino acids. CDR1 is SGHDT, CDR2 YYEEEE, per germline. DNA of the CDR3: TGTGCCAGCAGCTCGGGACACTACAATGAGCAGTTCTTC. Translating it yields CASSSGHYNEQFF.

The chain uses TRBV7-9 and TRBJ2-7; a weak D match, TRBD1 (6 bases). With 2 bases removed from V and 5 bases from J, the gap between germline ends came to 13 bases. The CDR3 has 14 residues. CDR1 and CDR2 (germline): SEHNR, FQNEAQ (reference sequence). For the CDR3, the DNA is TGTGCCAGCAGCTTATTCACAGGGTGGGACGAGCAGTACTTC. Its translation: CASSLFTGWDEQYF.

The chain employs TRBV7-2 and TRBJ2-5; 9 bases agree with TRBD2. Germline CDR1 reads SGHTA; CDR2 reads FQGNSA. This CDR3 is 15 amino acids long. Trimming took 5 bases from V and 5 from J; bases not matched to a gene: 9. This chain's CDR3 is CASSPGLARRETQYF. DNA for the CDR3: TGTGCCAGCAGCCCAGGACTAGCGAGGAGGGAGACCCAGTACTTC.

The chain combines TRBV7-3 with TRBJ1-1, with TRBD1 as a possible D gene (6 bases). V dropped 0 bases and J dropped 0 bases, with 8 bases sitting between them. The CDR3 is 15 amino acids. From germline, CDR1 is SGHTA and CDR2 FQGTGA. CDR3 DNA: TGTGCCAGCAGCTTAACTCGGACAGTGAACACTGAAGCTTTCTTT. Protein product: CASSLTRTVNTEAFF.

The chain uses TRBV6-4 and TRBJ2-3; 12 nucleotides agree with TRBD1. CDR3 length equals 15 residues. Germline assignment: CDR1 MRHNA and CDR2 SNTAGT. V lost 3 bases to trimming and J lost 4 bases; unmatched junction nucleotides: 2. The CDR3 loop reads CASSEGQGAPDTQYF. CDR3 nucleotide sequence: TGTGCCAGCAGTGAGGGACAGGGGGCGCCAGATACGCAGTATTTT.

The chain employs TRBV7-9 and TRBJ2-5, with D possibly TRBD2 on 6 matching bases. Germline loops: CDR1 SEHNR, CDR2 FQNEAQ (reference sequence). The V end lost 3 bases, the J end lost 1 base, and 12 bases lay between the germline ends. CDR3 length: 15 amino acids. The CDR3 spells CASSFRRAGQETQYF. The CDR3 nucleotides are TGTGCCAGCAGCTTCCGGCGAGCGGGCCAAGAGACCCAGTACTTC.

The rearrangement joins TRBV29-1 to TRBJ1-1; the D gene is possibly TRBD1 (5 bases). The CDR3 is made up of 13 amino acids. The V and J ends lost 6 bases and 0 bases respectively, with 11 bases between them. The V gene's germline CDR1 is SQVTM and CDR2 ANQGSEA. CDR3 coding DNA: TGCAGCGTGAGACAGACAATGAACACTGAAGCTTTCTTT. The encoded protein is CSVRQTMNTEAFF.

The rearrangement links TRBV30 to TRBJ2-7; D is undetermined. Trimming shortened V by 2 bases and J by 3 bases, and 11 bases separated the two germline ends. The CDR3 loop spans 13 amino acids. Looked up from germline, CDR1 is GTSNPN and CDR2 is SVGIG (reference sequence). The CDR3 region has the DNA TGTGCCTGGAGTAAATTCCTAAGCTACGAGCAGTACTTC. Translated, it gives CAWSKFLSYEQYF.

The chain combines TRBV19 with TRBJ1-1; the D is unclear. V lost 5 bases, J lost 5 bases, and 18 bases lay in between. The CDR3 runs 15 residues. Per the germline V gene, CDR1 is LNHDA and CDR2 is SQIVND (reference sequence). The CDR3 loop is CASSLKTRGGTEAFF. Here the CDR3 DNA reads TGTGCCAGTAGTCTGAAAACTCGGGGAGGAACTGAAGCTTTCTTT.

The rearrangement links TRBV11-1 to TRBJ2-7; 7 nucleotides align to TRBD2. The germline V gene encodes CDR1 SGHAT and CDR2 FQDESV (reference sequence). Losses at the gene ends were 1 base for V and 2 bases for J; bases not matched to a gene: 5. This CDR3 is built from 15 residues. Here the CDR3 reads CASSLVSGTTYEQYF. Written as DNA, the CDR3 is TGTGCCAGCAGCTTAGTGAGCGGGACCACCTACGAGCAGTACTTC.

The chain recombines TRBV7-2 with TRBJ2-1; TRBD2 aligns across 8 bases. Germline lookup yields CDR1 SGHTA and CDR2 FQGNSA. This CDR3 spans 14 amino acids. V was pared by 3 bases and J by 6 bases, with 4 bases of the junction left unmatched. The CDR3 DNA follows: TGTGCCAGCAGCTTCACTAGCGGATCCAATGAGCAGTTCTTC. It is translated as CASSFTSGSNEQFF.

This chain links TRBV11-2 with TRBJ1-2; weak D call: TRBD1 (6 bases). V was pared by 2 bases and J by 4 bases, with 11 bases between. CDR1 is SGHAT and CDR2 is FQNNGV in the germline V gene. The CDR3 is made up of 14 amino acids. The CDR3 sequence is CASSLKTGTYGYTF. The DNA for the CDR3 is TGTGCCAGCAGCTTAAAAACAGGGACCTATGGCTACACCTTC.

This clone was observed once. The chain combines TRBV5-1 with TRBJ2-1, with 14 bases lining up with TRBD2. CDR3 size: 14 residues. Germline V gives CDR1 SGHRS, CDR2 YFSETQ. The ends lost 9 bases at V and 10 bases at J; junction bases unmatched: 9. This CDR3 is CATKGLAGVREQFF. CDR3 nucleotide sequence: TGCGCCACTAAGGGACTAGCGGGAGTTAGGGAGCAGTTCTTC.

The J gene is TRBJ2-1, the V gene TRBV5-1; TRBD2 agrees at 13 bases. The CDR3 extends over 17 amino acids. Unmatched junction bases numbered 5, after V lost 2 bases and J lost 3 bases. The germline V gene has CDR1 SGHRS and CDR2 YFSETQ. For the CDR3, the DNA is TGCGCCAGCAGCTTCGGACTAGCGGGAGACCTCTACAATGAGCAGTTCTTC. Translation: CASSFGLAGDLYNEQFF.

This rearrangement joins TRBV9 to TRBJ2-7; the D gene is possibly TRBD1 (5 bases). This CDR3 comprises 15 residues. The germline V gene has CDR1 SGDLS and CDR2 YYNGEE. The ends were cut back, 0 bases at V and 2 bases at J, with 12 bases in the middle. Here the CDR3 reads CASSVGSQGPYEQYF. The CDR3 region has the DNA TGTGCCAGCAGCGTAGGATCCCAGGGCCCCTACGAGCAGTACTTC.

This chain connects TRBV30 to TRBJ1-2; D is unclear. The V and J ends lost 0 bases and 4 bases respectively, with 3 bases between them. The CDR3 covers 11 residues. CDR1 GTSNPN and CDR2 SVGIG come from the germline V gene (reference sequence). In DNA, the CDR3 is TGTGCCTGGAGTGTCGGCTATGGCTACACCTTC. Residues: CAWSVGYGYTF.

The chain carries TRBV11-2 and TRBJ1-5, with D hard to call. This CDR3 region has 13 residues. With 3 bases removed from V and 6 bases from J, the gap between germline ends came to 9 bases. Germline CDR1 and CDR2: SGHAT and FQNNGV. The CDR3, as DNA: TGTGCCAGCAGCTTTGAGGCATTTCAGCCCCAGCATTTT. Translating it yields CASSFEAFQPQHF.

The chain employs TRBV5-1 and TRBJ1-1; perhaps TRBD1 as D (5 bases). The CDR3 is made up of 12 amino acids. V was cut by 4 bases and J by 7 bases, with 11 bases left in between. CDR1 SGHRS and CDR2 YFSETQ come from the germline V gene. CDR3 sequence: CASSLTADEAFF. The CDR3 DNA reads as TGCGCCAGCAGCCTGACAGCAGATGAAGCTTTCTTT. The full variable domain, completed using reference TRBV5-1 and TRBJ1-1, is KAGVTQTPRYLIKTRGQQVTLSCSPISGHRSVSWYQQTPGQGLQFLFEYFSETQRNKGNFPGRFSGRQFSNSRSEMNVSTLELGDSALYLCASSLTADEAFFGQGTRLTVV.

The V gene is TRBV5-1, the J gene TRBJ2-7, with no clear D. Looked up from germline, CDR1 is SGHRS and CDR2 is YFSETQ. The CDR3 is 13 amino acids. V was clipped by 4 bases and J by 3 bases, with 11 bases between them. CDR3 in DNA: TGCGCCAGCAGCCCCCCACTGAGCTACGAGCAGTACTTC. Its translation: CASSPPLSYEQYF.

J is TRBJ2-7 and V is TRBV30; D is ambiguous. CDR1 is GTSNPN, CDR2 SVGIG, per germline (reference sequence). V gave up 2 bases and J gave up 1 base, with 12 bases separating them. This CDR3 has 14 residues. The CDR3 is CAWSRNSPSYEQYF. CDR3 DNA: TGTGCCTGGAGTAGGAACAGCCCTTCCTACGAGCAGTACTTC.

V usage is TRBV28 and J usage is TRBJ2-7, with D uncertain. Germline V gives CDR1 MDHEN, CDR2 SYDVKM. V lost 3 bases and J lost 3, with 3 bases in between. The CDR3 loop spans 11 amino acids. CDR3 coding DNA: TGTGCCAGCAGTTTCCTCTACGAGCAGTACTTC. This sequence encodes CASSFLYEQYF.

This chain joins TRBV5-4 and TRBJ1-1; the match to TRBD1 covers 7 bases. This CDR3 is built from 15 residues. Germline assignment: CDR1 SGHNT and CDR2 YYREEE (reference sequence). V was clipped by 4 bases and J by 0 bases; unmatched bases: 6. The CDR3 is CASSTGDRLNTEAFF. In DNA form, the CDR3 reads TGTGCCAGCAGCACAGGGGACAGATTGAACACTGAAGCTTTCTTT.

The gene calls are TRBV7-8 and TRBJ2-3, with D maybe TRBD1 (6 bases). V was trimmed by 3 bases and J by 9 bases, leaving 10 bases between them. The CDR3 runs 12 residues. The germline gives CDR1 SGHVS, CDR2 FQNEAQ. CDR3 sequence: CASSLGAGTQYF. CDR3 in DNA: TGTGCCAGCAGCTTGGGGGCAGGGACGCAGTATTTT.

This rearrangement joins TRBV18 to TRBJ2-7; D gene uncertain. Germline values: CDR1 KGHSH, CDR2 LQKENI. Trimming pared 2 bases from V and 2 bases from J, leaving 10 bases between. The CDR3 extends over 14 amino acids. As DNA, the CDR3 is TGTGCCAGCTCACCAGCGACAAGCCCCTACGAGCAGTACTTC. It is translated as CASSPATSPYEQYF.

This clone was found a few times. The rearrangement uses TRBV5-6 and TRBJ2-1, with a possible D match to TRBD2 (5 bases). V shed 0 bases and J shed 0 bases, with 16 bases lying between them. Germline V gene sequence: CDR1 SGHDT, CDR2 YYEEEE. CDR3 length: 18 residues. The CDR3 protein is CASSLGVGIGLSYNEQFF. As DNA, the CDR3 is TGTGCCAGCAGCTTGGGGGTTGGAATCGGACTCTCCTACAATGAGCAGTTCTTC.

This sequence joins TRBV18 and TRBJ2-2, with D possibly matching TRBD2 (6 bases). Germline-derived CDR1 and CDR2 are KGHSH and LQKENI. V dropped 2 bases and J dropped 4 bases, with 14 bases sitting between them. The CDR3 is made up of 16 amino acids. CDR3 coding DNA: TGTGCCAGCTCACCAACCGGGAGTTGGCTCACCGGGGAGCTGTTTTTT. Translation: CASSPTGSWLTGELFF.

The V gene is TRBV18, the J gene TRBJ2-7, with 7 bases that match TRBD1. This CDR3 is 14 amino acids long. CDR1 is KGHSH, CDR2 LQKENI, per germline. Losses at the gene ends were 3 bases for V and 4 bases for J; bases not matched to a gene: 6. The CDR3 spells CASSPSGRGYEQYF. The DNA for the CDR3 is TGTGCCAGCTCACCGAGCGGCAGGGGGTACGAGCAGTACTTC.

The table lists this clone with a few counts. This chain joins TRBV11-2 and TRBJ1-1; no firm D call. Germline loops: CDR1 SGHAT, CDR2 FQNNGV. Between the trimmed V and J ends, which lost 5 bases and 4 bases, there was a span of 11 bases. The CDR3 runs to 13 residues. CDR3 bases: TGTGCCAGCAGCCCAGTTATCTCCACTGAAGCTTTCTTT. Amino acid sequence: CASSPVISTEAFF. Full variable domain (missing parts from reference TRBV11-2 and TRBJ1-1): EAGVAQSPRYKIIEKRQSVAFWCNPISGHATLYWYQQILGQGPKLLIQFQNNGVVDDSQLPKDRFSAERLKGVDSTLKIQPAKLEDSAVYLCASSPVISTEAFFGQGTRLTVV.